This entry features one T cell receptor beta chain sequence. This clone was seen a single time. Its antigen is still unknown. No base quality information exists; no much larger clone differs at one position. The sample belongs to a study of cytomegalovirus exposure and HLA in healthy donors (dated by TCRdb to 2017 to 2019). In the study overall: According to a later analysis, one platform produced both the 100 to 150 validation repertoires and the 666 repertoires of the first cohort. The study aimed to test whether signatures of past pathogen exposure could be identified by cataloging public T cell receptors. Along with the roughly 700-subject first cohort, a separate validation cohort of over a hundred different subjects was used. The study combined high-throughput TCR immunosequencing, statistical association of individual TCRs with disease status, and machine learning to predict cytomegalovirus infection status.

To prepare the library, the immunoSEQ multiplex PCR assay was applied. As for the authors' bioinformatics: A statistical classification framework was built to diagnose cytomegalovirus status from the catalog of TCR beta chain sequences. Imported from immuneACCESS, the table was reduced by TCRdb to in-frame sequences with V and J called. These copies leave out some clones; in studies compared against another copy, an unresolved V gene accounts for under half, and the cause of the remainder is not known. The DNA gave D and trimming, while V, J and clone size come from that table. The sample table lists more than 150,000 clones, more than 65% of them with a count of one. 2.5% to 3.5% of the sample is held by the ten biggest clonotypes. Study-wide conclusions, independent of this receptor: According to the authors, the approach could potentially be generalized to other disease states and immunological phenotypes. A later analysis had no HLA typing for the validation cohort, so co-occurrence there was scored across all 110 or so repertoires. The classifier was reported to diagnose cytomegalovirus status with high specificity and sensitivity in both the original cohort and the validation cohort. The study gave a list of under 200 TCR beta chains associated with cytomegalovirus. Across donors, most TCR sequences were observed very rarely, whereas some public TCRs were present in many individuals. In vitro tests confirmed that a few of the cytomegalovirus-associated TCR beta chains recognize cytomegalovirus antigens. Of the cluster scores, 85% to 95% were above 0 in a later analysis, which found that TCRs clustered in the first cohort also tended to co-occur in the 120 validation repertoires.

The donors belonged to the validation cohort of about 120 subjects, which was separate from the approximately 700-subject first cohort. CDR1 and CDR2 (SNHLY, FYNNEI) derive from the germline V gene. After removal of 6 bases from V and 11 bases from J, the junction retains 12 bases not matched to a gene. Spanning cysteine to phenylalanine, the CDR3 consists of 14 amino acids. Kept here is only the CDR3 DNA, which spans 42 bases and is read in frame from base 1. Sequenced: PBMCs. Rearrangement joined TRBV2 to TRBJ1-1, with TRBD1 matching 10 junction bases. The sequence came from a woman younger than 30 in good health and CMV-seropositive. In nucleotides, the sequence is TGTGCCAGCAGCCCCGACAGGGGGCTTTTGACGGCTTTCTTT. It codes for CASSPDRGLLTAFF.